The T cell receptor (beta chain) under discussion was sequenced for a study of tumor-infiltrating lymphocytes in primary liver carcinoma. This clonotype was seen only a few times. Its antigen is not identified. A constant-region primer primed TCR beta cDNA synthesis from 450 to 550 ng of total RNA. Slightly modified ARM-PCR with three nested multiplex PCR rounds yielded TCR beta libraries. Amplification in the first two PCR rounds was performed using TRBV1-TRBV30 forward primers and a C-beta reverse primer for around 9 cycles each. TCRdb ran MiXCR on the multiplex PCR reads and lists one entry per CDR3 protein. The sample carries some 190,000 distinct CDR3 sequences, about 60% recorded once. The CDR3 sequence is 16 residues long. The V gene end was trimmed by 3 bases and the J gene end by 3 bases; junction bases not matched to a gene: 3. Germline lookup yields CDR1 MNHNS and CDR2 SASEGT. General study results and limits: Tumor-blood pairs (like tumor-adjacent pairs) overlapped less than tumor region pairs did. Comparison of CD4+ and CD8+ repertoires was precluded by bulk unsorted samples.

The study extracted blood RNA from unsorted whole blood and also extracted germline DNA. V usage is TRBV6-1 and J usage is TRBJ2-3, with TRBD2 identical over 13 bases. Sequenced sample: peripheral blood. This clonotype originated in a man aged 35 to 55 with primary liver carcinoma and hepatitis B virus infection. The chain's CDR3 is CASSDGTSGNTDTQYF. Here the CDR3 DNA reads TGTGCCAGCAGTGATGGGACTAGCGGGAATACAGATACGCAGTATTTT.